This TCR beta chain was obtained from a study of T cell changes during pregnancy in multiple sclerosis. Method: immunoSEQ multiplex PCR; TCRdb's copy keeps in-frame clones and lacks some. The table shows around 50,000 clones, with 92% occurring only once. Germline CDR1 LNHDA, CDR2 SQIVND (reference sequence). Trimming removed 6 bases from V and 4 bases from J, with 11 bases in between. The length of the CDR3 is 13 residues. This sample comprised CD4+ T cells from peripheral blood mononuclear cells, obtained in the third trimester of pregnancy. This chain joins TRBV19 and TRBJ2-3; no definite D call. This clonotype was obtained from a female donor with multiple sclerosis, enrolled in a pregnancy study. DNA for the CDR3: TGTGCCAGTAGGCGTTCGGTAGCAGATACGCAGTATTTT. Its translation is CASRRSVADTQYF.